The clone carrying this TCR beta chain has only one observation. Per the original data handling: Estimated nucleated cell counts came from reference gene primer amplification. Some clones are missing from TCRdb's copy, which holds only in-frame ones; the method was immunoSEQ multiplex PCR. V, J and clone size are those of that table, while D and trimming were read from the DNA. The sample includes fewer than 200,000 clones, 86% of them seen just once. This CDR3 region has 14 residues. Looked up from germline, CDR1 is MNHNY and CDR2 is SVGAGI (reference sequence). Trimming removed 6 bases at V and 3 bases at J, with 14 bases between. Enrolled through a virtual design, the participants were between roughly 18 and 95 years of age and came from some 26 US areas. Cohort allocation depended upon clinical history that participants reported. This specimen belongs to a study of blood T cell repertoires in COVID-19. Study overall: In Cohort 3, a recovered donor had either two negative PCRs, clearance, or symptom resolution.

The source is a woman aged 40 to 50 in a cohort exposed to, infected with or recovered from COVID-19 (not recorded which). Sequencing was done on a sample of PBMCs or T cells enriched from blood (not recorded which). The chain recombines TRBV6-6 with TRBJ1-1, with D perhaps TRBD1 (5 bases). The CDR3 DNA sequence: TGTGCCAGCAGCGCAATTTCGACAGACACTGAAGCTTTCTTT. Protein: CASSAISTDTEAFF.